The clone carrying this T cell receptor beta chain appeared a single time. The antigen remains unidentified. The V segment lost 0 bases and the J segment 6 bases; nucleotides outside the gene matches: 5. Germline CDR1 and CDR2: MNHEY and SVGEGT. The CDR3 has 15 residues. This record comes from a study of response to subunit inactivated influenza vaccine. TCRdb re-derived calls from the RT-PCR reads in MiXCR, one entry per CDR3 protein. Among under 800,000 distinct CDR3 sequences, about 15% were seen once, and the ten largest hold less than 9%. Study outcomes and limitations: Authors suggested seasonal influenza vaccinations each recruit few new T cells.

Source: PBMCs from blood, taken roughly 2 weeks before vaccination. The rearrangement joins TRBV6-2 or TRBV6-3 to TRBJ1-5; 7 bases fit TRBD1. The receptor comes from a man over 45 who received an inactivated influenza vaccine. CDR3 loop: CASSYSSTGSQPQHF. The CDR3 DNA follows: TGTGCCAGCAGTTACTCTTCGACAGGGAGTCAGCCCCAGCATTTT.